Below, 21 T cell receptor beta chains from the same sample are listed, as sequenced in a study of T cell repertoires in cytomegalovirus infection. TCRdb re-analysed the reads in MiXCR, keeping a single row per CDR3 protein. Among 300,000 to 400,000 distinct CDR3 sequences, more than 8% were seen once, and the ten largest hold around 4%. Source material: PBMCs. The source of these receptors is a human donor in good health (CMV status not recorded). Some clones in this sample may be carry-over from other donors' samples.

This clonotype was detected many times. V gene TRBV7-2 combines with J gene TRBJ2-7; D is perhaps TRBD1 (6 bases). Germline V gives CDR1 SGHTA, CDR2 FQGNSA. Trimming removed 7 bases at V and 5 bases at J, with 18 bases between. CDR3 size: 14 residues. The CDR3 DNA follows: TGTGCCAGCACCCTTTCCAGGGGATCCCACGAGCAGTACTTC. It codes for CASTLSRGSHEQYF.

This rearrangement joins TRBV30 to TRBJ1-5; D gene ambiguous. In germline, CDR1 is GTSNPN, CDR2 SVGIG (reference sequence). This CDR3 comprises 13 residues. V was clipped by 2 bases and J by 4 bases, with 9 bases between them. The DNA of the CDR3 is TGTGCCTGGAGTTCCCGGGGAAATCAGCCCCAGCATTTT. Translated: CAWSSRGNQPQHF. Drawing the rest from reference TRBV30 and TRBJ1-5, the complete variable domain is SQTIHQWPATLVQPVGSPLSLECTVEGTSNPNLYWYRQAAGRGLQLLFYSVGIGQISSEVPQNLSASRPQDRQFILSSKKLLLSDSGFYLCAWSSRGNQPQHFGDGTRLSIL.

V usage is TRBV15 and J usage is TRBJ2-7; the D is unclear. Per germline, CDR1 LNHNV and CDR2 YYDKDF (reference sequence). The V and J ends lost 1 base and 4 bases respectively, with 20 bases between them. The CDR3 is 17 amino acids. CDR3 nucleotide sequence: TGTGCCACCAGCAGAGTAGACGGTAGAGCACTCGGATACGAGCAGTACTTC. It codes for CATSRVDGRALGYEQYF.

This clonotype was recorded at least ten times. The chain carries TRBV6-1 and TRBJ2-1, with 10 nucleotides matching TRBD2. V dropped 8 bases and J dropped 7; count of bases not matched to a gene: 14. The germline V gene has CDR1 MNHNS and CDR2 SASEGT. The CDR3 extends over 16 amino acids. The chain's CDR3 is CASPGNERGGQNEQFF. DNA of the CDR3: TGTGCCAGCCCTGGGAACGAGCGGGGGGGCCAGAATGAGCAGTTCTTC.

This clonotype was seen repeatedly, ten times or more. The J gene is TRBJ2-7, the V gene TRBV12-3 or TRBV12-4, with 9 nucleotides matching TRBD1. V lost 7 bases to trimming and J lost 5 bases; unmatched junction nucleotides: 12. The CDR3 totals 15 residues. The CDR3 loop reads CASTLGDRVYHEQYF. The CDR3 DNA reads TGTGCCAGCACTCTAGGGGACAGGGTGTATCACGAGCAGTACTTC.

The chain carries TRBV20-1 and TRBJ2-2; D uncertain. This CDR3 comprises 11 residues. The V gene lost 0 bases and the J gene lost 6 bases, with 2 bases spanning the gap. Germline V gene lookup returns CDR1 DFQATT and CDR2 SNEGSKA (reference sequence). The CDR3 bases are TGCAGTGCTAGAGAAGCCGGGGAGCTGTTTTTT. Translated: CSAREAGELFF.

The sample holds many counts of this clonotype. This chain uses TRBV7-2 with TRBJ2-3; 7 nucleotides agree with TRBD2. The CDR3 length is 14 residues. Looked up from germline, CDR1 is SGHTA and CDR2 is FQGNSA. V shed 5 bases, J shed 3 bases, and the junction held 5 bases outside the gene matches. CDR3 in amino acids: CASSQLAMTDTQYF. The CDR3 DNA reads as TGTGCCAGCAGCCAACTAGCGATGACAGATACGCAGTATTTT.

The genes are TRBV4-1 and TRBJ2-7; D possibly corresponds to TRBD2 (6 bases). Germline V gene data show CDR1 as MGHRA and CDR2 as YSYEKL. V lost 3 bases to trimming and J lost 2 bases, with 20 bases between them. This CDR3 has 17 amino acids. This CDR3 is CASSQLPAGTSAYEQYF. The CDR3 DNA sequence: TGCGCCAGCAGCCAGCTCCCCGCGGGGACGTCTGCCTACGAGCAGTACTTC.

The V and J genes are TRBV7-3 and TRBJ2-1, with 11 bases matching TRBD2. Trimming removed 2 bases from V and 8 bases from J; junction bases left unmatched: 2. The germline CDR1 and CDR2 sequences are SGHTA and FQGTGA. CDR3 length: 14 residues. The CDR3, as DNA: TGTGCCAGCAGCTTACTAGCGGGAGGATATGAGCAGTTCTTC. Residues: CASSLLAGGYEQFF.

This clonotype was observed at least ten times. DNA of the CDR3: TGCGCCAGCAGCCAAACAGGCGGCTACGAGCAGTACTTC. Protein: CASSQTGGYEQYF. The V gene is TRBV4-3, the J gene TRBJ2-7; D may be TRBD1 (5 bases). The CDR3 has 13 residues. V shed 2 bases and J shed 3 bases, with 8 bases lying between them. Germline values: CDR1 LGHNA, CDR2 YSLEER.

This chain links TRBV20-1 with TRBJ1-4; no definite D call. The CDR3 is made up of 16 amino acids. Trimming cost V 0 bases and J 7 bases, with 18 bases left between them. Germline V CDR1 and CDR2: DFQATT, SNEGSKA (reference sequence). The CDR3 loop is CSARDTLKGKGEKLFF. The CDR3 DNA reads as TGCAGTGCTAGAGATACGCTAAAGGGTAAAGGTGAAAAACTGTTTTTT.

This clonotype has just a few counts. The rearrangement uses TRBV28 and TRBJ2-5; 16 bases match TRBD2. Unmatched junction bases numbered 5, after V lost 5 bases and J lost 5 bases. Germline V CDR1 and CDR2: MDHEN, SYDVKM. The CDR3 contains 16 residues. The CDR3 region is CASSGTSGRAWETQYF. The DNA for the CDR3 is TGTGCCAGCAGTGGGACTAGCGGGAGGGCCTGGGAGACCCAGTACTTC. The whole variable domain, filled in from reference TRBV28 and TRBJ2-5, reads DVKVTQSSRYLVKRTGEKVFLECVQDMDHENMFWYRQDPGLGLRLIYFSYDVKMKEKGDIPEGYSVSREKKERFSLILESASTNQTSMYLCASSGTSGRAWETQYFGPGTRLLVL.

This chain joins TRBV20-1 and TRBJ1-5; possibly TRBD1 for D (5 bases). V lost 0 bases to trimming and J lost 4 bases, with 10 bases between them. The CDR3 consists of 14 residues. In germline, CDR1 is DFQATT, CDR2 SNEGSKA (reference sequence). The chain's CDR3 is CSARERQTNQPQHF. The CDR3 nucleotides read TGCAGTGCTAGAGAACGACAGACAAATCAGCCCCAGCATTTT.

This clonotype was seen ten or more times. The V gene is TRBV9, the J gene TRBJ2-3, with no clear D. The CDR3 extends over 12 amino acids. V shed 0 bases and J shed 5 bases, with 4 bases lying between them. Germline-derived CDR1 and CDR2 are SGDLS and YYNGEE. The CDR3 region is CASSVDRDTQYF. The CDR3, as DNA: TGTGCCAGCAGCGTAGATAGAGATACGCAGTATTTT.

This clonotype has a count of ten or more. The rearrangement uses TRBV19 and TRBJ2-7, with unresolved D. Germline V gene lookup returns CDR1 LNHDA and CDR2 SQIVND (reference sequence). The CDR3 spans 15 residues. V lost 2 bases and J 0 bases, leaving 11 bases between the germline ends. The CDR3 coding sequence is TGTGCCAGTAGTATAAGGAGCTCTAACTCCTACGAGCAGTACTTC. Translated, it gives CASSIRSSNSYEQYF. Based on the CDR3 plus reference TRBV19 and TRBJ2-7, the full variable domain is DGGITQSPKYLFRKEGQNVTLSCEQNLNHDAMYWYRQDPGQGLRLIYYSQIVNDFQKGDIAEGYSVSREKKESFPLTVTSAQKNPTAFYLCASSIRSSNSYEQYFGPGTRLTVT.

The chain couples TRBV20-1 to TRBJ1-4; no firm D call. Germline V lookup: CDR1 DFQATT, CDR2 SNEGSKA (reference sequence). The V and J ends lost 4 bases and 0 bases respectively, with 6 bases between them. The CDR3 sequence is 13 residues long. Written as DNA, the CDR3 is TGCAGTGCTATCGTTGCAACTAATGAAAAACTGTTTTTT. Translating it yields CSAIVATNEKLFF.

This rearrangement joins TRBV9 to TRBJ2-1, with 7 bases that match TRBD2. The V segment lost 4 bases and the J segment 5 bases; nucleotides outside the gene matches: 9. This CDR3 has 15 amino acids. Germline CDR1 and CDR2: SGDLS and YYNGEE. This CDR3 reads CASSFAGTNNNEQFF. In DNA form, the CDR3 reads TGTGCCAGCAGCTTCGCCGGGACTAACAACAATGAGCAGTTCTTC.

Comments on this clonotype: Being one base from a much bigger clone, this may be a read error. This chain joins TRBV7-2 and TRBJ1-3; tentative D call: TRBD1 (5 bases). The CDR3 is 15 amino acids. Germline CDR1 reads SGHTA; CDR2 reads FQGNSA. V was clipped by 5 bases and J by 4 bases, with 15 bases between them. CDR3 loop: CASSPEGGAGNTIYF. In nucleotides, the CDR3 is TGTGCCAGCAGCCCCGAGGGAGGGGCCGGAAACACCATATATTTT.

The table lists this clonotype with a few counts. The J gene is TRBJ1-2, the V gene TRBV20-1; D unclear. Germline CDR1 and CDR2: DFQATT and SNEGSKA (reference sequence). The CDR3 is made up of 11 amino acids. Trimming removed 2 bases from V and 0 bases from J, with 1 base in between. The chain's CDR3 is CSARSNYGYTF. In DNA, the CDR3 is TGCAGTGCTAGATCTAACTATGGCTACACCTTC.

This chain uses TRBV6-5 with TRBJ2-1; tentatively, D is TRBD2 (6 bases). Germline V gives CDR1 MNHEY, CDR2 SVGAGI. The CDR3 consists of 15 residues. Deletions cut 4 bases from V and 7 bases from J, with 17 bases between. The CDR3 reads CASSSWTDGGNEQFF. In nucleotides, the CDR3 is TGTGCCAGCAGTTCGTGGACGGATGGAGGGAATGAGCAGTTCTTC.

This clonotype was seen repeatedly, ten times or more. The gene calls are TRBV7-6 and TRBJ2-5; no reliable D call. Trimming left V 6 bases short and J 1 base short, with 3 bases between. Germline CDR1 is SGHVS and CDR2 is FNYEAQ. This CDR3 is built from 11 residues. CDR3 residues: CASRLQETQYF. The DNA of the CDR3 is TGTGCCAGCAGACTCCAAGAGACCCAGTACTTC.